These 10 T cell receptor beta chains were all obtained from the same sample, sequenced in a study of cytotoxic CD8 clonotypes in ibrutinib-treated CLL. The data were produced by immunoSEQ multiplex PCR, yet TCRdb's version contains in-frame clones alone and is incomplete. The sample contains 270,000 or so clones, approximately 76% of which appear only once. The sample here was PBMCs, taken at disease progression, from a patient treated with ibrutinib. The receptors were gathered from a human donor with chronic lymphocytic leukemia.

This rearrangement joins TRBV6-6 to TRBJ1-1; 9 nucleotides align to TRBD1. Germline CDR1 reads MNHNY; CDR2 reads SVGAGI (reference sequence). This CDR3 is built from 14 residues. V shed 6 bases and J 0 bases; nucleotides not matched to a gene: 2. CDR3 bases: TGTGCCAGCAGACAGGGGGCGGTGAACACTGAAGCTTTCTTT. Encoded protein: CASRQGAVNTEAFF.

This clone was found a few times. The chain uses TRBV9 and TRBJ1-5; maybe TRBD1 (5 bases). V was shortened by 4 bases and J by 7 bases, with 15 bases between the two germline ends. This CDR3 spans 14 amino acids. Germline-derived CDR1 and CDR2 are SGDLS and YYNGEE. The CDR3 loop reads CASSRLGGRQPQHF. DNA for the CDR3: TGTGCCAGCAGCCGCTTGGGGGGTAGGCAGCCCCAGCATTTT.

This sequence joins TRBV16 and TRBJ2-3; D unclear. V was cut by 8 bases and J by 3 bases, with 6 bases left in between. The CDR3 contains 11 residues. Per the germline V gene, CDR1 is KGHSY and CDR2 is FQNENV. CDR3 bases: TGTGCCAGCGGCCGTACAGATACGCAGTATTTT. As protein: CASGRTDTQYF. Full variable domain (remainder filled in from reference TRBV16 and TRBJ2-3): GEEVAQTPKHLVRGEGQKAKLYCAPIKGHSYVFWYQQVLKNEFKFLISFQNENVFDETGMPKERFSAKCLPNSPCSLEIQATKLEDSAVYFCASGRTDTQYFGPGTRLTVL.

The chain employs TRBV6-5 and TRBJ2-7; 11 bases match TRBD1. The germline V gene has CDR1 MNHEY and CDR2 SVGAGI. The CDR3 extends over 15 amino acids. After removal of 5 bases from V and 3 bases from J, the junction contained 6 bases not matched to a gene. This CDR3 is CASSRTGGGFYEQYF. The CDR3 DNA reads as TGTGCCAGCAGTCGGACAGGGGGCGGGTTCTACGAGCAGTACTTC.

The chain carries TRBV9 and TRBJ1-2; the D gene is possibly TRBD1 (5 bases). Per germline, CDR1 SGDLS and CDR2 YYNGEE. This CDR3 region has 11 residues. V gave up 3 bases and J gave up 8 bases, with 8 bases separating them. DNA for the CDR3: TGTGCCAGCAGCGCGGGGGTAGGCTACACCTTC. This translates into CASSAGVGYTF.

V usage is TRBV28 and J usage is TRBJ1-5; maybe TRBD1 (5 bases). This CDR3 contains 12 residues. CDR1 and CDR2 from the germline V gene are MDHEN and SYDVKM. Trimming stripped 2 bases from V and 12 bases from J, with 11 bases between. The CDR3 DNA reads as TGTGCCAGCAGTTTAGTCCGGGGCAACCAGCATTTT. It yields the protein CASSLVRGNQHF.

This chain uses TRBV11-2 with TRBJ2-7, with D unclear. Germline V gives CDR1 SGHAT, CDR2 FQNNGV. Trimming took off 4 bases at V and 4 bases at J, with 5 bases between the two ends. The CDR3 contains 11 residues. CDR3 bases: TGTGCCAGCAGCTACTCTTACGAGCAGTACTTC. It encodes CASSYSYEQYF.

The chain is built from TRBV5-4 and TRBJ2-5, with a weak D call TRBD2 (5 bases). V lost 4 bases to trimming and J lost 2 bases, with 15 bases between them. CDR3 length: 15 residues. Germline V CDR1 and CDR2: SGHNT, YYREEE (reference sequence). The DNA for the CDR3 is TGTGCCAGCAGCCCAGGAGGTACCGATCAAGAGACCCAGTACTTC. Translated: CASSPGGTDQETQYF.

The chain couples TRBV28 to TRBJ1-1; D unresolved. V lost 6 bases and J lost 1, with 9 bases in between. This CDR3 region has 13 residues. CDR1 and CDR2 from the germline V gene are MDHEN and SYDVKM. The DNA of the CDR3 is TGTGCCAGCAGGCCCCTGGGGAACACTGAAGCTTTCTTT. Translated: CASRPLGNTEAFF.

The rearrangement links TRBV4-2 to TRBJ2-2, with D possibly being TRBD2 (5 bases). From germline, CDR1 is LGHNA and CDR2 YNFKEQ. V lost 0 bases to trimming and J lost 6 bases, with 14 bases between them. This CDR3 region has 16 residues. CDR3 residues: CASSQDPSTGSGELFF. CDR3 nucleotide sequence: TGTGCCAGCAGCCAAGATCCTAGCACCGGATCCGGGGAGCTGTTTTTT.